This TCR beta chain was retrieved from a study of cytomegalovirus exposure and HLA in healthy donors. The PCR ran on 60 Vbeta and 13 Jbeta primers. Produced via immunoSEQ multiplex PCR; TCRdb's table is partial and in-frame only. This sample has around 130,000 clones, with 55% to 75% found just once. General observations from the study: Most TCR sequences were seen very rarely across donors, but some public TCRs occurred in many.

This CDR3 region has 14 residues. V was shortened by 4 bases and J by 5 bases, with 14 bases between the two germline ends. Germline CDR1 reads MDHEN; CDR2 reads SYDVKM. This clone was seen more than once but under ten times. Its antigen is not identified. The sequenced sample was PBMCs. The V and J genes are TRBV28 and TRBJ1-1; D not certain. The TCR comes from a man younger than 45 in good health and CMV-seropositive. CDR3 protein: CASSSPGIKTEAFF. The CDR3 bases are TGTGCCAGCAGTTCCCCCGGGATAAAGACTGAAGCTTTCTTT. Full variable domain (rest looked up from reference TRBV28 and TRBJ1-1): DVKVTQSSRYLVKRTGEKVFLECVQDMDHENMFWYRQDPGLGLRLIYFSYDVKMKEKGDIPEGYSVSREKKERFSLILESASTNQTSMYLCASSSPGIKTEAFFGQGTRLTVV.